This T cell receptor beta chain was sequenced during a study of CXCR3-negative and CXCR3-positive naive CD8 T cells. The CD45RO-CCR7+CD27+CD95- phenotype denoted naive CD8+ T cells. cDNA libraries for TRB were generated by 5' RACE incorporating UMI labels. TCRdb reprocessed the 5' RACE reads and reports one entry per CDR3 protein, with no DNA. Its table records some 39,000 distinct CDR3 sequences. Germline CDR1 reads SGHVS; CDR2 reads FNYEAQ. This CDR3 is built from 16 residues. The chain employs TRBV7-6 and TRBJ1-2. Sequenced input: naive CXCR3- CD8+ T cells from blood. Subset meaning: CD45RO-CCR7+CD27+CD95- naive CD8+ T cells lacking CXCR3 (TNR3-). The origin of this receptor is a human donor in good health. Some clones in this sample may be carry-over from other donors' samples. The CDR3 here is CASSLSRAGPSYGYTF.